This record looks at one T cell receptor beta chain sequence and its context. Authors' analysis steps: For nucleated cells, counts were estimated from reference gene primer amplification. The protocol was immunoSEQ multiplex PCR, while the TCRdb copy is restricted to in-frame clones and leaves out a portion. V and J calls and clone size are as listed in that table; D and trimming were resolved from the DNA. The sample holds about 69,000 clones, nearly 80% seen once. The V and J ends lost 2 bases and 4 bases, in that order; junction bases with no gene match: 8. The germline V gene encodes CDR1 SGHVS and CDR2 FNYEAQ. The length of the CDR3 is 16 residues. This entry belongs to a study of blood T cell repertoires in COVID-19. About the study: T cells, B-cell-depleted T cells, or PBMCs provided the cDNA or gDNA that served as material.

The sequence came from a human donor in a cohort sampled during active COVID-19. The sequencing input was peripheral blood. The gene calls are TRBV7-6 and TRBJ1-3; 7 nucleotides line up with TRBD1. The CDR3 here is CASSLSPTGSGNTIYF. As DNA, the CDR3 is TGTGCCAGCAGCTTATCACCGACAGGGTCGGGAAACACCATATATTTT.